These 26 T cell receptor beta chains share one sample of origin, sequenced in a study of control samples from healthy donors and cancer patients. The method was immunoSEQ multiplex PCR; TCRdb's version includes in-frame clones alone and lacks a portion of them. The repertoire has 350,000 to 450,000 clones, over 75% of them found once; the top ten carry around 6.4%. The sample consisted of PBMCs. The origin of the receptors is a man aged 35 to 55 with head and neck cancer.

The CDR3 DNA is TGTGCCAGCACCCTCCGGGTGTCAAGATCACCCCTCCACTTT. Translating it yields CASTLRVSRSPLHF. This chain links TRBV28 with TRBJ1-6, with unresolved D. From germline, CDR1 is MDHEN and CDR2 SYDVKM. The CDR3 is 14 residues long. V lost 7 bases and J 10 bases, leaving 17 bases between the germline ends.

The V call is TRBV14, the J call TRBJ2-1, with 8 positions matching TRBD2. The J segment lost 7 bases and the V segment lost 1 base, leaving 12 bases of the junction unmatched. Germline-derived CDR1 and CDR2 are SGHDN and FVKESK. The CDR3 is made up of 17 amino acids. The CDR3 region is CASSQVERGPLMNEQFF. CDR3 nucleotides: TGTGCCAGCAGCCAAGTGGAGCGGGGGCCTTTAATGAATGAGCAGTTCTTC.

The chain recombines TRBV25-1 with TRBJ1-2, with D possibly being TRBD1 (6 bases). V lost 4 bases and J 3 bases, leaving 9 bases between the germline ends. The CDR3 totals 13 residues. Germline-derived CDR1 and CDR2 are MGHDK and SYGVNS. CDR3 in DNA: TGTGCCAGCAGTGGGCAGGGGTACTATGGCTACACCTTC. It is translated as CASSGQGYYGYTF.

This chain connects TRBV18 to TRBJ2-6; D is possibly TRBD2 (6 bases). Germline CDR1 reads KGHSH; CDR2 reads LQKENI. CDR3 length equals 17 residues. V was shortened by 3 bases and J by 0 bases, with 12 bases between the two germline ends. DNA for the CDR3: TGTGCCAGCTCACCCCGGGACTTCCTCTCTGGGGCCAACGTCCTGACTTTC. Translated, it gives CASSPRDFLSGANVLTF.

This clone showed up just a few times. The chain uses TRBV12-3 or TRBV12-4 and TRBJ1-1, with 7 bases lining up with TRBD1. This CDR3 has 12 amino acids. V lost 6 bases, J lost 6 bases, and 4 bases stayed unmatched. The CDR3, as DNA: TGTGCCAGCAGCTCTGGGACAGCTGAAGCTTTCTTT. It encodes CASSSGTAEAFF.

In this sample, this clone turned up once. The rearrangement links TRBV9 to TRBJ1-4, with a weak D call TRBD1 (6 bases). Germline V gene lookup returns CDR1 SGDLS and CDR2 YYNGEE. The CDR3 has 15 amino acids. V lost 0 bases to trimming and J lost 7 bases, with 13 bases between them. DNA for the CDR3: TGTGCCAGCAGCGTAGGCGGGGGCGCAGCTGAAAAACTGTTTTTT. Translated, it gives CASSVGGGAAEKLFF. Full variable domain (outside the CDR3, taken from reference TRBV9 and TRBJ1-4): DSGVTQTPKHLITATGQRVTLRCSPRSGDLSVYWYQQSLDQGLQFLIQYYNGEERAKGNILERFSAQQFPDLHSELNLSSLELGDSALYFCASSVGGGAAEKLFFGSGTQLSVL.

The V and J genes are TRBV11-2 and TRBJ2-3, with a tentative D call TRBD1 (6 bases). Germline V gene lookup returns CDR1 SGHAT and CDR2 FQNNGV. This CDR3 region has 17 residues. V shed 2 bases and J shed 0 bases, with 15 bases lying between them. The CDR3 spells CASSLSLGGGSTDTQYF. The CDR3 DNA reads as TGTGCCAGCAGCTTATCCCTTGGGGGCGGTAGCACAGATACGCAGTATTTT.

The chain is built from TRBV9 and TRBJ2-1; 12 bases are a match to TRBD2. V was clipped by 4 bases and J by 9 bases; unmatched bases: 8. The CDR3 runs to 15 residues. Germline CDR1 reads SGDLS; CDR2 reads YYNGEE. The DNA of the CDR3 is TGTGCCAGCAGCCGAGGTGGACTAGCGGGGAGTGAGCAGTTCTTC. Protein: CASSRGGLAGSEQFF.

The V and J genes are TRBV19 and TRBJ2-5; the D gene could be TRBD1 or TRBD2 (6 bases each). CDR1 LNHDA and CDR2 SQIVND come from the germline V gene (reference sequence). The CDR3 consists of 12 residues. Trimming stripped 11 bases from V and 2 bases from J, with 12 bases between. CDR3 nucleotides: TGTGCCGCAGGGGACTGGCAAGAGACCCAGTACTTC. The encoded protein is CAAGDWQETQYF.

DNA of the CDR3: TGTGCCAGCAGCGTAGAATTCGGCTCCTACAATGAGCAGTTCTTC. Amino acid sequence: CASSVEFGSYNEQFF. The rearrangement joins TRBV9 to TRBJ2-1; D is unclear. In germline, CDR1 is SGDLS, CDR2 YYNGEE. This CDR3 has 15 residues. Trimming shortened V by 0 bases and J by 0 bases, and 7 bases separated the two germline ends.

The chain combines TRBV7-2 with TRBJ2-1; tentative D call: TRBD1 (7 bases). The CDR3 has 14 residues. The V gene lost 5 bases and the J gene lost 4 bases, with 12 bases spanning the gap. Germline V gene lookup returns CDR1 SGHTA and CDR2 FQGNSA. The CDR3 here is CASSGGTAYNEQFF. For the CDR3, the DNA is TGTGCCAGCAGCGGGGGGACAGCTTACAATGAGCAGTTCTTC.

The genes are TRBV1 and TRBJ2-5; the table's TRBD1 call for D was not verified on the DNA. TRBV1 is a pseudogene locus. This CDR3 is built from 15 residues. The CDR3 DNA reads TGCACCAGCAGCCATTATACAGGGGGCCGGGAGACCCAGTACTTC. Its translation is CTSSHYTGGRETQYF.

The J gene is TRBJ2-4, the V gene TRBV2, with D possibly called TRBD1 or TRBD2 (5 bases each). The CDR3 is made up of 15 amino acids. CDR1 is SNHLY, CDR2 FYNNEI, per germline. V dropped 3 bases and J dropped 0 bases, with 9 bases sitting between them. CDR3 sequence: CASSEGVTAKNIQYF. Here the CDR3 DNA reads TGTGCCAGCAGTGAGGGGGTTACAGCCAAAAACATTCAGTACTTC.

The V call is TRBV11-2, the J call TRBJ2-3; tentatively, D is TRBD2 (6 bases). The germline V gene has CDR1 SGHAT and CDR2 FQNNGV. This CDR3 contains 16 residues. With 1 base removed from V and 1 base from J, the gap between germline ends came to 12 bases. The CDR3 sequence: CASSLGRGRRTDTQYF. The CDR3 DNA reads TGTGCCAGCAGCTTAGGGCGGGGAAGACGCACAGATACGCAGTATTTT. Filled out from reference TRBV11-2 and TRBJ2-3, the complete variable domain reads EAGVAQSPRYKIIEKRQSVAFWCNPISGHATLYWYQQILGQGPKLLIQFQNNGVVDDSQLPKDRFSAERLKGVDSTLKIQPAKLEDSAVYLCASSLGRGRRTDTQYFGPGTRLTVL.

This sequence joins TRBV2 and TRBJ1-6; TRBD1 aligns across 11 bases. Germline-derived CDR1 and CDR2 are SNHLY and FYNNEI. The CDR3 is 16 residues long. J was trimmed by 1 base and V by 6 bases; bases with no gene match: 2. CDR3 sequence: CASRWDRGSYNSPLHF. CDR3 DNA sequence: TGTGCCAGCAGGTGGGACAGGGGGTCCTATAATTCACCCCTCCACTTT.

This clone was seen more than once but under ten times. In DNA form, the CDR3 reads TGTGCCAGCAGCTTGTTGGGCGACTCACCCCTCCACTTT. Its translation: CASSLLGDSPLHF. The rearrangement joins TRBV5-8 to TRBJ1-6, with D unresolved. There are 13 residues in the CDR3. V was trimmed by 1 base and J by 10 bases, leaving 9 bases between them. CDR1 is SGHTS and CDR2 is YDEGEE in the germline V gene.

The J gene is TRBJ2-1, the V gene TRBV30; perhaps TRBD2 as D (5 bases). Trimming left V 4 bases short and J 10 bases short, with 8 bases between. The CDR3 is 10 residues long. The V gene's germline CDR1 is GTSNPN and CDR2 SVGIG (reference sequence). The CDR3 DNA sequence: TGTGCCTGGATGGACTTCGAGCAGTTCTTC. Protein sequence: CAWMDFEQFF.

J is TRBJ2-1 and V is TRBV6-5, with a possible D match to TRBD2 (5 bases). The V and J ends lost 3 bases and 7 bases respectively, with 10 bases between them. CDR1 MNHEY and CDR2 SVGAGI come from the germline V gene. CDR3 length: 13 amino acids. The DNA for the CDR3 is TGTGCCAGCAGTTATACTAGATCTAATGAGCAGTTCTTC. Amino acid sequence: CASSYTRSNEQFF.

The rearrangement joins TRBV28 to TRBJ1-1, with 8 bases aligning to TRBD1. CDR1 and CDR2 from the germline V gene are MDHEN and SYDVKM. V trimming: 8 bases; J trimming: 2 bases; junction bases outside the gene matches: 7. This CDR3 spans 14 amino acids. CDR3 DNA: TGTGCCAGCCAAGGACAGGGACCAAACACTGAAGCTTTCTTT. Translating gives CASQGQGPNTEAFF. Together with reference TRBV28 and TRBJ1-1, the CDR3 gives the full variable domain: DVKVTQSSRYLVKRTGEKVFLECVQDMDHENMFWYRQDPGLGLRLIYFSYDVKMKEKGDIPEGYSVSREKKERFSLILESASTNQTSMYLCASQGQGPNTEAFFGQGTRLTVV.

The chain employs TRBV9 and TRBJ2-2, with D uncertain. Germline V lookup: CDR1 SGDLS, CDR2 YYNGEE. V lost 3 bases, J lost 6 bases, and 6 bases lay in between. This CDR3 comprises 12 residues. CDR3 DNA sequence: TGTGCCAGCAGCGCCGAGGCCGGGGAGCTGTTTTTT. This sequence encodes CASSAEAGELFF.

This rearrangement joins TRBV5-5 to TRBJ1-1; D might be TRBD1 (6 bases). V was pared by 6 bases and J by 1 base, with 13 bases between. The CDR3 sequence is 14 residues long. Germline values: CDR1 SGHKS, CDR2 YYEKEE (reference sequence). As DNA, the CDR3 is TGTGCCAGCACCCTCTCGGGACAGAACACTGAAGCTTTCTTT. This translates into CASTLSGQNTEAFF. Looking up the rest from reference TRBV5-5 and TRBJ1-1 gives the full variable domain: DAGVTQSPTHLIKTRGQQVTLRCSPISGHKSVSWYQQVLGQGPQFIFQYYEKEERGRGNFPDRFSARQFPNYSSELNVNALLLGDSALYLCASTLSGQNTEAFFGQGTRLTVV.

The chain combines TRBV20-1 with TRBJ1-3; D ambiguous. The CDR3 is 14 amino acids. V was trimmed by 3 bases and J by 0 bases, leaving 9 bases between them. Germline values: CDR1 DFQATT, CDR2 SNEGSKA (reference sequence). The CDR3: CSASFTRSGNTIYF. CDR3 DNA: TGCAGTGCTAGTTTCACCCGCTCTGGAAACACCATATATTTT.

CDR3 sequence (DNA): TGTGCCAGCAGCCAAGATCAGGGGGCCCAGCATTTT. The encoded protein is CASSQDQGAQHF. The chain has TRBV3-1 (or the pseudogene TRBV3-2) and TRBJ1-5, with TRBD1 matching over 7 bases. The junction had 1 base not matched to a gene; V was cut back by 0 bases and J by 11 bases. Germline CDR1 and CDR2: LGHDT and YNNKEL (reference sequence). The CDR3 runs to 12 residues.

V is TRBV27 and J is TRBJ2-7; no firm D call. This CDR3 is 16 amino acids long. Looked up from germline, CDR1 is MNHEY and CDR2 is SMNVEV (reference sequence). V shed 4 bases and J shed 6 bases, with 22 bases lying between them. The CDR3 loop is CASSCPPVTRSTEQYF. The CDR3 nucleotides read TGTGCCAGCAGTTGCCCTCCGGTCACCCGGTCGACCGAGCAGTACTTC.

The CDR3 loop is CASSLSQGLNYGYTF. In nucleotides, the CDR3 is TGCGCCAGCAGCTTGTCCCAGGGGTTGAACTATGGCTACACCTTC. The chain couples TRBV5-1 to TRBJ1-2; possibly TRBD1 for D (6 bases). The V gene lost 1 base and the J gene lost 2 bases, with 12 bases spanning the gap. The CDR3 loop spans 15 amino acids. CDR1 SGHRS and CDR2 YFSETQ come from the germline V gene.

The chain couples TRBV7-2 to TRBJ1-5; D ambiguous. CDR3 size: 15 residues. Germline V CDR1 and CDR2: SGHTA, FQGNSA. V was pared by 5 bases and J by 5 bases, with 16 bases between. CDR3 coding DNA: TGTGCCAGCAGCCATAAGTGGTCGGGCGATCAGCCCCAGCATTTT. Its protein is CASSHKWSGDQPQHF.